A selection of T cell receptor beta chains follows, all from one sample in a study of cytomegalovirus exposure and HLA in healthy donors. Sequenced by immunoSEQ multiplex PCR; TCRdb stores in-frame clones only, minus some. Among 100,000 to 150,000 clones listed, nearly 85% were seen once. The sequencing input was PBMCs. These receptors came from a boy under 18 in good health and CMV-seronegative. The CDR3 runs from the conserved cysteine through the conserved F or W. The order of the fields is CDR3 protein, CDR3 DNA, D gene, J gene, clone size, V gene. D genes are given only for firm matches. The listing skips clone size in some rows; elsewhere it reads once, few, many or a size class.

CDR3 protein: CASSFLTEDTQYF
CDR3 DNA: TGTGCCAGCAGCTTTCTGACAGAAGATACGCAGTATTTT
D gene: -
J gene: TRBJ2-3
clone size: once
V gene: TRBV5-6

CDR3 protein: CASSLGQGKNEQYF
CDR3 DNA: TGCGCCAGCAGCTTGGGACAGGGGAAGAACGAGCAGTACTTC
D gene: TRBD1
J gene: TRBJ2-7
clone size: -
V gene: TRBV5-1

CDR3 protein: CASSPSGDSYNEQFF
CDR3 DNA: TGTGCCAGCAGCCCCTCCGGGGACTCCTACAATGAGCAGTTCTTC
D gene: -
J gene: TRBJ2-1
clone size: -
V gene: TRBV9

CDR3 protein: CSVDGGGSSYEQYF
CDR3 DNA: TGCAGCGTTGATGGGGGGGGAAGCTCCTACGAGCAGTACTTC
D gene: TRBD2
J gene: TRBJ2-7
clone size: -
V gene: TRBV29-1

CDR3 protein: CASSLFVNTGELFF
CDR3 DNA: TGTGCCAGCAGCTTATTCGTGAACACCGGGGAGCTGTTTTTT
D gene: -
J gene: TRBJ2-2
clone size: -
V gene: TRBV7-9

CDR3 protein: CASSYLGTGGGYEQYF
CDR3 DNA: TGTGCCAGCAGTTACCTCGGGACAGGGGGAGGTTACGAGCAGTACTTC
D gene: TRBD1
J gene: TRBJ2-7
clone size: -
V gene: TRBV2

CDR3 protein: CASSQVQGGSDTQYF
CDR3 DNA: TGCGCCAGCAGCCAAGTGCAGGGTGGGTCAGATACGCAGTATTTT
D gene: -
J gene: TRBJ2-3
clone size: -
V gene: TRBV4-3

CDR3 protein: CASSKGRRSSYEQYF
CDR3 DNA: TGTGCCAGCAGTAAAGGTCGAAGGAGCTCCTACGAGCAGTACTTC
D gene: -
J gene: TRBJ2-7
clone size: -
V gene: TRBV6-5

CDR3 protein: CASSQSLAGVSSYNEQFF
CDR3 DNA: TGCGCCAGCAGCCAGTCTCTAGCGGGAGTTTCCTCCTACAATGAGCAGTTCTTC
D gene: TRBD2
J gene: TRBJ2-1
clone size: -
V gene: TRBV4-3

CDR3 protein: CASSPERTGGGHEQYF
CDR3 DNA: TGTGCCAGCAGCCCGGAACGGACAGGGGGCGGGCACGAGCAGTACTTC
D gene: TRBD1
J gene: TRBJ2-7
clone size: -
V gene: TRBV4-2

CDR3 protein: CASSYERRNSPLHF
CDR3 DNA: TGTGCCAGCAGTTACGAGCGGAGAAATTCACCCCTCCACTTT
D gene: -
J gene: TRBJ1-6
clone size: -
V gene: TRBV6-6

CDR3 protein: CASSPIRLGTMIGQFF
CDR3 DNA: TGTGCCAGCAGTCCAATTCGACTAGGAACAATGATCGGGCAGTTCTTC
D gene: -
J gene: TRBJ2-1
clone size: -
V gene: TRBV27

CDR3 protein: CASTPLAGSGSYEQYF
CDR3 DNA: TGTGCCAGCACCCCCCTGGCGGGGTCGGGCTCCTACGAGCAGTACTTC
D gene: -
J gene: TRBJ2-7
clone size: -
V gene: TRBV28

CDR3 protein: CASSRQGDSSTDTQYF
CDR3 DNA: TGCGCCAGCAGCCGACAGGGGGATTCTAGCACAGATACGCAGTATTTT
D gene: TRBD1
J gene: TRBJ2-3
clone size: -
V gene: TRBV4-1

CDR3 protein: CASSLRIRLAGNEQYF
CDR3 DNA: TGTGCCAGCAGCTTAAGAATAAGGCTAGCGGGAAACGAGCAGTACTTC
D gene: TRBD2
J gene: TRBJ2-7
clone size: -
V gene: TRBV11-2

CDR3 protein: CASALAGGSQGEQFF
CDR3 DNA: TGTGCCAGCGCCCTAGCGGGAGGGTCTCAAGGTGAGCAGTTCTTC
D gene: TRBD2
J gene: TRBJ2-1
clone size: -
V gene: TRBV4-2

CDR3 protein: CAWSVSGFSNQPQHF
CDR3 DNA: TGTGCCTGGAGTGTAAGCGGGTTTAGCAATCAGCCCCAGCATTTT
D gene: -
J gene: TRBJ1-5
clone size: -
V gene: TRBV30

CDR3 protein: CASSSEGTNEKLFF
CDR3 DNA: TGTGCCAGCAGTTCCGAGGGAACTAATGAAAAACTGTTTTTT
D gene: -
J gene: TRBJ1-4
clone size: -
V gene: TRBV6-1

CDR3 protein: CASSDPLSGQWGTEAFF
CDR3 DNA: TGTGCCAGCAGTGATCCTTTGTCGGGACAGTGGGGCACTGAAGCTTTCTTT
D gene: TRBD1
J gene: TRBJ1-1
clone size: -
V gene: TRBV25-1

CDR3 protein: CASSIVGDSYEQYF
CDR3 DNA: TGTGCCAGTAGTATAGTAGGGGACTCCTACGAGCAGTACTTC
D gene: -
J gene: TRBJ2-7
clone size: -
V gene: TRBV19

CDR3 protein: CASSTLAGGPSYEQYF
CDR3 DNA: TGTGCCAGTAGTACCTTAGCGGGAGGGCCCTCCTACGAGCAGTACTTC
D gene: TRBD2
J gene: TRBJ2-7
clone size: few
V gene: TRBV19

CDR3 protein: CASSYNWNTEAFF
CDR3 DNA: TGTGCCAGCAGCTATAATTGGAACACTGAAGCTTTCTTT
D gene: -
J gene: TRBJ1-1
clone size: -
V gene: TRBV7-8

CDR3 protein: CASSQAPGTSGSRSYEQYF
CDR3 DNA: TGCGCCAGCAGCCAAGCCCCGGGGACTAGCGGGTCACGCTCCTACGAGCAGTACTTC
D gene: TRBD2
J gene: TRBJ2-7
clone size: -
V gene: TRBV4-1

CDR3 protein: CASRKWGDLNTEAFF
CDR3 DNA: TGTGCCAGCAGGAAATGGGGGGACCTGAACACTGAAGCTTTCTTT
D gene: -
J gene: TRBJ1-1
clone size: few
V gene: TRBV5-5

CDR3 protein: CASRMDGSYGYTF
CDR3 DNA: TGTGCCAGCAGGATGGACGGGAGCTATGGCTACACCTTC
D gene: -
J gene: TRBJ1-2
clone size: -
V gene: TRBV6-1

CDR3 protein: CASSADGLSNQPQHF
CDR3 DNA: TGTGCCAGCAGCGCGGACGGACTTAGCAATCAGCCCCAGCATTTT
D gene: -
J gene: TRBJ1-5
clone size: few
V gene: TRBV7-9

CDR3 protein: CASSPPPGQNTEAFF
CDR3 DNA: TGTGCCAGCAGTCCACCCCCAGGGCAGAACACTGAAGCTTTCTTT
D gene: -
J gene: TRBJ1-1
clone size: -
V gene: TRBV27

CDR3 protein: CASTVGRAETQYF
CDR3 DNA: TGTGCCAGCACAGTAGGCAGGGCAGAGACCCAGTACTTC
D gene: -
J gene: TRBJ2-5
clone size: once
V gene: TRBV28

CDR3 protein: CASSLGRVNNYGYTF
CDR3 DNA: TGTGCCAGCAGCTTAGGGAGGGTGAATAACTATGGCTACACCTTC
D gene: -
J gene: TRBJ1-2
clone size: -
V gene: TRBV11-2

CDR3 protein: CASSPKLVGSGANVLTF
CDR3 DNA: TGTGCCAGCAGCCCTAAACTAGTGGGGTCTGGGGCCAACGTCCTGACTTTC
D gene: -
J gene: TRBJ2-6
clone size: -
V gene: TRBV9

CDR3 protein: CASSEAGDRAYEQYF
CDR3 DNA: TGTGCCAGCAGTGAAGCTGGGGACAGGGCCTACGAGCAGTACTTC
D gene: TRBD1
J gene: TRBJ2-7
clone size: -
V gene: TRBV6-1

CDR3 protein: CSVRGGRYNEQFF
CDR3 DNA: TGCAGCGTTCGTGGCGGGAGGTACAATGAGCAGTTCTTC
D gene: TRBD2
J gene: TRBJ2-1
clone size: -
V gene: TRBV29-1

CDR3 protein: CASSAQTGTSEKLFF
CDR3 DNA: TGTGCCAGCAGCGCCCAGACAGGGACGAGTGAAAAACTGTTTTTT
D gene: TRBD1
J gene: TRBJ1-4
clone size: -
V gene: TRBV9

CDR3 protein: CASSLGHTYNSPLHF
CDR3 DNA: TGCGCCAGCAGCCTTGGACACACCTATAATTCACCCCTCCACTTT
D gene: -
J gene: TRBJ1-6
clone size: few
V gene: TRBV4-3

CDR3 protein: CASSSRKADSPYEQYF
CDR3 DNA: TGTGCCAGCAGTTCCCGAAAAGCCGACAGCCCCTACGAGCAGTACTTC
D gene: -
J gene: TRBJ2-7
clone size: -
V gene: TRBV27

CDR3 protein: CASNRGDAGRETQYF
CDR3 DNA: TGTGCCAGCAACCGTGGGGACGCGGGACGGGAGACCCAGTACTTC
D gene: -
J gene: TRBJ2-5
clone size: -
V gene: TRBV9

CDR3 protein: CASSFLRGGNTGELFF
CDR3 DNA: TGTGCCAGCAGCTTCCTCCGAGGAGGGAACACCGGGGAGCTGTTTTTT
D gene: -
J gene: TRBJ2-2
clone size: once
V gene: TRBV7-9

CDR3 protein: CAGDGADVGEQYF
CDR3 DNA: TGTGCCGGTGATGGGGCCGATGTCGGCGAGCAGTACTTC
D gene: -
J gene: TRBJ2-7
clone size: -
V gene: TRBV30

CDR3 protein: CASSAPGGQGGQQYF
CDR3 DNA: TGTGCCAGCAGCGCCCCGGGGGGCCAGGGTGGTCAGCAGTACTTC
D gene: -
J gene: TRBJ2-7
clone size: -
V gene: TRBV14

CDR3 protein: CASAGEGTGELFF
CDR3 DNA: TGTGCCAGCGCAGGGGAAGGGACCGGGGAGCTGTTTTTT
D gene: -
J gene: TRBJ2-2
clone size: -
V gene: TRBV7-2

CDR3 protein: CAWGGADTEAFF
CDR3 DNA: TGTGCCTGGGGAGGGGCGGACACTGAAGCTTTCTTT
D gene: -
J gene: TRBJ1-1
clone size: -
V gene: TRBV30

CDR3 protein: CAGGGYNEQFF
CDR3 DNA: TGTGCTGGGGGGGGGTACAATGAGCAGTTCTTC
D gene: TRBD2
J gene: TRBJ2-1
clone size: few
V gene: TRBV30

CDR3 protein: CASSRASPGTATDTQYF
CDR3 DNA: TGTGCCAGTAGCAGAGCCTCACCCGGGACAGCGACAGATACGCAGTATTTT
D gene: TRBD1
J gene: TRBJ2-3
clone size: -
V gene: TRBV19

CDR3 protein: CASSPGTPSYEQYF
CDR3 DNA: TGCGCCAGCAGTCCCGGGACTCCTTCCTACGAGCAGTACTTC
D gene: -
J gene: TRBJ2-7
clone size: -
V gene: TRBV5-1

CDR3 protein: CASSRFGQGDNEQFF
CDR3 DNA: TGTGCCAGCAGCCGTTTTGGACAGGGAGACAATGAGCAGTTCTTC
D gene: TRBD1
J gene: TRBJ2-1
clone size: few
V gene: TRBV7-9

CDR3 protein: CASSLFLQNEQFF
CDR3 DNA: TGTGCCAGCAGTTTATTTCTCCAGAATGAGCAGTTCTTC
D gene: -
J gene: TRBJ2-1
clone size: few
V gene: TRBV27

CDR3 protein: CATSRSAGGSNEQFF
CDR3 DNA: TGTGCCACCAGTAGGTCAGCGGGAGGGTCTAATGAGCAGTTCTTC
D gene: TRBD2
J gene: TRBJ2-1
clone size: few
V gene: TRBV15

CDR3 protein: CASWGQGVVFF
CDR3 DNA: TGTGCCAGCTGGGGACAGGGAGTGGTTTTCTTT
D gene: TRBD1
J gene: TRBJ1-1
clone size: -
V gene: TRBV2